The present entry profiles one TCR beta chain with its context. Its antigen is still unknown. Qualities for individual bases were not recorded, and no much larger clone is one base off. CDR1 and CDR2 are read off the germline V gene as MNHEY and SVGEGT. Counted from cysteine to phenylalanine, this CDR3 has 20 amino acids. Here the CDR3 DNA is all that survives: 60 bases in frame from base 1. At the junction V is shortened by 5 bases and J by 0 bases, with 23 bases in between. This sample stems from a study of control samples from healthy donors and cancer patients (dated by TCRdb to 2018 to 2021). To prepare the library, the immunoSEQ multiplex PCR assay was applied. What TCRdb holds here is the immuneACCESS table cut down to in-frame rearrangements. Part of the clones is not present; checked against another copy, under half of the missing clones reflect an unresolved V gene, and the others are unexplained. The sample table lists approximately 140,000 clones, 75% to 90% of them with a count of one. Approximately 8.6% of the sample rests with the top ten.

Source material: blood. Recombination joined TRBV6-2 or TRBV6-3 with TRBJ2-6; the D gene is perhaps TRBD2, on 5 matching bases. This TCR was sampled from a woman aged 25-40 years in good health. DNA sequence: TGTGCCAGCAGTCTAACCCCCCGGGGAGCGGTCCTCTCTGGGGCCAACGTCCTGACTTTC. Its protein product is CASSLTPRGAVLSGANVLTF.